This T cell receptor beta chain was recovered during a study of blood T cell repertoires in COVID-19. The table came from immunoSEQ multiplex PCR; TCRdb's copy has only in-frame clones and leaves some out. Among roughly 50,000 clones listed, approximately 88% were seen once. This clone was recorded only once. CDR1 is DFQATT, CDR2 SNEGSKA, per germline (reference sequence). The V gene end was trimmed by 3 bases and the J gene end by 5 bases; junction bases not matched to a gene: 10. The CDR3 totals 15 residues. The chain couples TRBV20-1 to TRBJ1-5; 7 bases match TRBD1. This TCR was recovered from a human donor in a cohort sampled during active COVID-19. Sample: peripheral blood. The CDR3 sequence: CSASRDRLNYQPQHF. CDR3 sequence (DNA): TGCAGTGCTAGTCGGGACAGACTAAACTATCAGCCCCAGCATTTT.